Below are 28 T cell receptor beta chains sequenced from a single sample in a study of blood T cell repertoires in COVID-19. Repertoires were generated with immunoSEQ multiplex PCR, while TCRdb's copy carries only in-frame clones and drops some. The sample has around 220,000 clones, more than 70% seen once. The sequenced sample was peripheral blood. The receptors were sampled from a woman aged 40 to 55 who had recovered from COVID-19.

This chain's CDR3 is CASSLDGGVYNEQFF. The DNA of the CDR3 is TGTGCCAGCAGCTTAGATGGGGGGGTATACAATGAGCAGTTCTTC. The chain couples TRBV7-2 to TRBJ2-1, with 7 bases fitting TRBD2. The CDR3 contains 15 residues. In germline, CDR1 is SGHTA, CDR2 FQGNSA. The trim removed 1 base at V and 4 bases at J, leaving 4 bases unmatched. Filled out from reference TRBV7-2 and TRBJ2-1, the complete variable domain reads GAGVSQSPSNKVTEKGKDVELRCDPISGHTALYWYRQSLGQGLEFLIYFQGNSAPDKSGLPSDRFSAERTGGSVSTLTIQRTQQEDSAVYLCASSLDGGVYNEQFFGPGTRLTVL.

This clone was counted a single time. The chain employs TRBV5-1 and TRBJ2-3, with TRBD1 matching over 9 bases. The ends lost 5 bases at V and 2 bases at J; junction bases unmatched: 6. The CDR3 has 15 residues. Germline V lookup: CDR1 SGHRS, CDR2 YFSETQ. Here the CDR3 DNA reads TGCGCCAGCAGAGGACAGGGGCTTCCCACAGATACGCAGTATTTT. Translating gives CASRGQGLPTDTQYF.

This rearrangement joins TRBV7-2 to TRBJ2-1; 10 bases agree with TRBD1. Germline loops: CDR1 SGHTA, CDR2 FQGNSA. V trimming: 1 base; J trimming: 10 bases; junction bases outside the gene matches: 7. This CDR3 contains 15 residues. CDR3 amino acids: CASSLERTGGGEQFF. In DNA form, the CDR3 reads TGTGCCAGCAGCTTAGAAAGGACAGGGGGAGGAGAGCAGTTCTTC.

The J gene is TRBJ1-2, the V gene TRBV5-1; D not certain. Germline CDR1 SGHRS, CDR2 YFSETQ. With 0 bases removed from V and 5 bases from J, the gap between germline ends came to 8 bases. This CDR3 comprises 13 residues. The CDR3 DNA reads as TGCGCCAGCAGCTTGGCCCCCGGGTATGGCTACACCTTC. Its translation is CASSLAPGYGYTF.

The V call is TRBV6-6, the J call TRBJ2-6, with a tentative D call TRBD2 (5 bases). The germline gives CDR1 MNHNY, CDR2 SVGAGI (reference sequence). CDR3 length: 16 residues. The germline V and J ends were trimmed by 2 bases and 0 bases, with 8 bases remaining between them. Here the CDR3 DNA reads TGTGCCAGCAGTTACGCCCGGGGCTCTGGGGCCAACGTCCTGACTTTC. Its translation is CASSYARGSGANVLTF.

The J gene is TRBJ2-3, the V gene TRBV7-3; D is perhaps TRBD2 (5 bases). The germline V gene has CDR1 SGHTA and CDR2 FQGTGA. This CDR3 spans 15 amino acids. V was shortened by 2 bases and J by 0 bases, with 9 bases between the two germline ends. Here the CDR3 reads CASSLSRTSTDTQYF. The DNA of the CDR3 is TGTGCCAGCAGCTTATCCCGGACTAGCACAGATACGCAGTATTTT.

The chain is built from TRBV11-2 and TRBJ2-7; TRBD1 agrees at 8 bases. This CDR3 has 14 amino acids. Germline V lookup: CDR1 SGHAT, CDR2 FQNNGV. Trimming cost V 5 bases and J 0 bases; bases outside gene matches: 3. The CDR3 DNA sequence: TGTGCCAGCAGCCTTGGGACAGGCTCCTACGAGCAGTACTTC. Its protein product is CASSLGTGSYEQYF.

The chain links TRBV11-2 to TRBJ2-7; D is perhaps TRBD2 (6 bases). The V gene's germline CDR1 is SGHAT and CDR2 FQNNGV. This CDR3 is 15 amino acids long. Trimming shortened V by 5 bases and J by 2 bases, and 16 bases separated the two germline ends. As DNA, the CDR3 is TGTGCCAGCAGCCCCGGAGGGCGGGCCGCCTACGAGCAGTACTTC. It is translated as CASSPGGRAAYEQYF.

The V and J genes are TRBV12-5 and TRBJ1-2, with D possibly TRBD1 on 6 matching bases. The V and J ends lost 2 bases and 2 bases respectively, with 6 bases between them. This CDR3 is 13 amino acids long. Germline V gene lookup returns CDR1 LGHNT and CDR2 FRNRAP. This CDR3 reads CASGLRGNYGYTF. CDR3 sequence (DNA): TGTGCTAGTGGTTTGAGGGGGAACTATGGCTACACCTTC.

This chain connects TRBV4-2 to TRBJ1-5; TRBD1 might be the D (5 bases). In germline, CDR1 is LGHNA, CDR2 YNFKEQ. Trimming shortened V by 1 base and J by 7 bases, and 11 bases separated the two germline ends. The length of the CDR3 is 14 residues. Written as DNA, the CDR3 is TGTGCCAGCAGCCAAGTGGGCAGGGAACAGCCCCAGCATTTT. This gives the protein CASSQVGREQPQHF.

This clone turned up a few times. The chain carries TRBV10-3 and TRBJ1-4; D possibly corresponds to TRBD1 (5 bases). Between the trimmed V and J ends, which lost 2 bases and 11 bases, there was a span of 12 bases. The germline CDR1 and CDR2 sequences are ENHRY and SYGVKD. The CDR3 is 13 residues long. CDR3 protein: CAISEPTGDKLFF. The CDR3 DNA sequence: TGTGCCATCAGTGAGCCAACGGGGGACAAACTGTTTTTT.

This clone has only one observation. The chain combines TRBV5-5 with TRBJ2-5; TRBD1 agrees at 8 bases. Germline CDR1 and CDR2: SGHKS and YYEKEE (reference sequence). The CDR3 loop spans 14 amino acids. J lost 6 bases, V lost 0 bases, and 4 bases had no gene match. The CDR3 nucleotides read TGTGCCAGCAGCTTGGTGACAGGGGAAAAGACCCAGTACTTC. Protein sequence: CASSLVTGEKTQYF.

This clone was recorded a few times. V and J are TRBV2 and TRBJ1-6; tentative D call: TRBD1 (5 bases). V lost 4 bases and J lost 3, with 7 bases in between. The germline gives CDR1 SNHLY, CDR2 FYNNEI. The CDR3 length is 14 residues. The DNA for the CDR3 is TGTGCCAGCAGTGGGCAGGGCTATAATTCACCCCTCCACTTT. This encodes CASSGQGYNSPLHF.

The chain employs TRBV27 and TRBJ2-4; 7 bases map to TRBD1. This CDR3 is built from 14 residues. Germline V CDR1 and CDR2: MNHEY, SMNVEV (reference sequence). With V trimmed by 5 bases and J by 4 bases, 5 bases remained unmatched. The CDR3 DNA reads as TGTGCCAGCAGTCCCCGGGACAGAAAAAACATTCAGTACTTC. It codes for CASSPRDRKNIQYF.

This chain links TRBV7-3 with TRBJ2-7, with D uncertain. This CDR3 has 13 residues. Trimming stripped 5 bases from V and 1 base from J, with 9 bases between. Germline V CDR1 and CDR2: SGHTA, FQGTGA. Written as DNA, the CDR3 is TGTGCCAGCAGCCCCTTTCCTTCCTACGAGCAGTACTTC. Protein: CASSPFPSYEQYF.

V usage is TRBV9 and J usage is TRBJ1-5, with D perhaps TRBD1 (6 bases). In germline, CDR1 is SGDLS, CDR2 YYNGEE. V was pared by 0 bases and J by 0 bases, with 19 bases between. This CDR3 has 19 amino acids. This CDR3 reads CASSVGRVWTDNSNQPQHF. The CDR3 DNA follows: TGTGCCAGCAGCGTAGGGCGGGTGTGGACAGATAATAGCAATCAGCCCCAGCATTTT.

V and J are TRBV11-1 and TRBJ2-7; TRBD2 aligns across 9 bases. J was trimmed by 5 bases and V by 2 bases; bases with no gene match: 7. CDR1 SGHAT and CDR2 FQDESV come from the germline V gene (reference sequence). The CDR3 runs 15 residues. This CDR3 is CASSLWREGKNEQYF. CDR3 nucleotide sequence: TGTGCCAGCAGCTTATGGCGGGAGGGGAAGAACGAGCAGTACTTC.

This chain connects TRBV2 to TRBJ1-1; D might be TRBD1 (5 bases). Trimming stripped 4 bases from V and 0 bases from J, with 15 bases between. This CDR3 region has 16 residues. CDR1 is SNHLY, CDR2 FYNNEI, per germline. The CDR3 sequence is CASSGVTDTLNTEAFF. In nucleotides, the CDR3 is TGTGCCAGCAGTGGGGTGACAGATACGTTGAACACTGAAGCTTTCTTT.

The chain links TRBV6-5 to TRBJ1-2; D not certain. CDR1 is MNHEY and CDR2 is SVGAGI in the germline V gene. Trimming cost V 8 bases and J 4 bases, with 8 bases left between them. The CDR3 runs 11 residues. The CDR3 DNA reads as TGTGCCAGCCAGGTTCTCTATGGCTACACCTTC. This translates into CASQVLYGYTF.

The rearrangement links TRBV7-6 to TRBJ1-6; TRBD1 is a possible D gene (6 bases). The CDR3 runs to 15 residues. CDR1 is SGHVS and CDR2 is FNYEAQ in the germline V gene. V was pared by 0 bases and J by 9 bases, with 12 bases between. CDR3 sequence: CASSLAGRGGSPLHF. CDR3 DNA: TGTGCCAGCAGCTTAGCGGGGAGGGGGGGTTCACCCCTCCACTTT.

This chain links TRBV6-2 or TRBV6-3 with TRBJ1-4; possibly TRBD1 for D (6 bases). CDR1 and CDR2 (germline): MNHEY, SVGEGT. There are 20 residues in the CDR3. V shed 2 bases and J shed 8 bases, with 30 bases lying between them. Here the CDR3 reads CASSYPSRTAGMWDEEKLFF. CDR3 sequence (DNA): TGTGCCAGCAGTTACCCCTCTCGGACAGCCGGAATGTGGGACGAAGAAAAACTGTTTTTT.

The genes are TRBV27 and TRBJ2-2, with 11 bases fitting TRBD2. The length of the CDR3 is 17 residues. The V gene's germline CDR1 is MNHEY and CDR2 SMNVEV (reference sequence). Trimming took 5 bases from V and 4 from J; bases not matched to a gene: 9. The CDR3: CASSTPPTSGITGELFF. The CDR3 DNA reads as TGTGCCAGCAGTACCCCCCCGACTAGCGGGATCACCGGGGAGCTGTTTTTT.

The chain combines TRBV4-3 with TRBJ2-1; D call uncertain. CDR1 is LGHNA, CDR2 YSLEER, per germline. V dropped 4 bases and J dropped 0 bases, with 10 bases sitting between them. This CDR3 contains 15 residues. CDR3 sequence: CASSLELSSYNEQFF. The CDR3 bases are TGCGCCAGCAGCCTCGAATTGAGCTCCTACAATGAGCAGTTCTTC.

This CDR3 reads CATSDGTRAYNEQFF. As DNA, the CDR3 is TGTGCCACCAGTGATGGGACTAGGGCTTACAATGAGCAGTTCTTC. The V and J genes are TRBV24-1 and TRBJ2-1; 8 bases align to TRBD2. This CDR3 has 15 residues. The ends lost 3 bases at V and 4 bases at J; junction bases unmatched: 4. In germline, CDR1 is KGHDR, CDR2 SFDVKD.

This chain links TRBV7-3 with TRBJ2-5; TRBD1 agrees at 9 bases. Germline CDR1 SGHTA, CDR2 FQGTGA. The V gene end was trimmed by 2 bases and the J gene end by 5 bases; junction bases not matched to a gene: 3. The CDR3 runs to 14 residues. The CDR3 DNA reads as TGTGCCAGCAGCTTAGGGGGACAGGGCGAGACCCAGTACTTC. It specifies CASSLGGQGETQYF.

The chain carries TRBV27 and TRBJ2-7; D may be TRBD2 (7 bases). CDR3 length: 12 amino acids. Per germline, CDR1 MNHEY and CDR2 SMNVEV (reference sequence). The V end lost 6 bases, the J end lost 5 bases, and 11 bases lay between the germline ends. This chain's CDR3 is CASREGGNEQYF. In nucleotides, the CDR3 is TGTGCCAGCAGAGAGGGGGGGAACGAGCAGTACTTC.

The gene calls are TRBV5-4 and TRBJ2-5; weak D call: TRBD2 (7 bases). V lost 4 bases and J 2 bases, leaving 15 bases between the germline ends. The CDR3 loop spans 15 amino acids. CDR1 and CDR2 (germline): SGHNT, YYREEE (reference sequence). CDR3 loop: CASSPQGGGQETQYF. The CDR3 nucleotides read TGTGCCAGCAGCCCACAAGGGGGGGGTCAAGAGACCCAGTACTTC.

The V gene is TRBV28, the J gene TRBJ2-1; 9 bases line up with TRBD2. Unmatched junction bases numbered 11, after V lost 5 bases and J lost 6 bases. The CDR3 extends over 16 amino acids. Germline V lookup: CDR1 MDHEN, CDR2 SYDVKM. In DNA, the CDR3 is TGTGCCAGCAGTGCGGGAGGGGGGGGCCTTGGCAATGAGCAGTTCTTC. This codes for CASSAGGGGLGNEQFF.